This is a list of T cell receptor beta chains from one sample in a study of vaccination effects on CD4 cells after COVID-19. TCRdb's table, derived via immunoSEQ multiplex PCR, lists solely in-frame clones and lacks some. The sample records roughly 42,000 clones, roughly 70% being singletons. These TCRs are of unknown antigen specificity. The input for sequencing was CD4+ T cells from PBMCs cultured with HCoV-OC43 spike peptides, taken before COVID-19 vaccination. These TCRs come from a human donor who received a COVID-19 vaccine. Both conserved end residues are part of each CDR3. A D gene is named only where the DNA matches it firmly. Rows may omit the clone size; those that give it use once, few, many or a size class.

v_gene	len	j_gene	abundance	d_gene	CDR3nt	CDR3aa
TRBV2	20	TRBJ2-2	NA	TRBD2	TGTGCCAGCAGTGGAACCGGGACTAGCGGGAGACGGTCAAACACCGGGGAGCTGTTTTTT	CASSGTGTSGRRSNTGELFF
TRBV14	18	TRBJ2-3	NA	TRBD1	TGTGCCAGCAGCCAAGATTATCCGGGGACAGGGGCCACAGATACGCAGTATTTT	CASSQDYPGTGATDTQYF
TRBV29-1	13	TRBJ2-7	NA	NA	TGCAGCGTTGTACAGTTTCCGCCCTACGAGCAGTACTTC	CSVVQFPPYEQYF
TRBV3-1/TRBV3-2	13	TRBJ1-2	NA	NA	TGTGCCAGCAGCCAAGGGCCACACTATGGCTACACCTTC	CASSQGPHYGYTF
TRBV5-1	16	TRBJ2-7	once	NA	TGCGCCAGCAGCCTTCGATGGGGAGAGGGGCACTACGAGCAGTACTTC	CASSLRWGEGHYEQYF
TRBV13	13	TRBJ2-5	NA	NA	TGTGCCAGCAGCTCCTACCGAGGAGAGACCCAGTACTTC	CASSSYRGETQYF
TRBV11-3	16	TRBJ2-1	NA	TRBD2	TGTGCCAGCTCAAAAAGAGGGGCGGGAGGGGGCAATGAGCAGTTCTTC	CASSKRGAGGGNEQFF
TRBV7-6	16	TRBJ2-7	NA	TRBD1	TGTGCCAGCAGCTTAGAAGTCCCCGGACAGGGTCGGCGTCAGTACTTC	CASSLEVPGQGRRQYF
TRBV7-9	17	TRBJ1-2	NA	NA	TGTGCCAGCAGCTTACGGCAGGGAAGCAAAACTAACTATGGCTACACCTTC	CASSLRQGSKTNYGYTF
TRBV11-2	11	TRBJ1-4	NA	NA	TGTGCCAGCAGCTTGCATGAAAAACTGTTTTTT	CASSLHEKLFF
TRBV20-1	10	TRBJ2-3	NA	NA	TGCAGTAGTCACACAGATACGCAGTATTTT	CSSHTDTQYF
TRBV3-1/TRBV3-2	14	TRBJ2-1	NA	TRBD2	TGTGCCAGCAGCCAGACTAGCGGGAGGGATGAGCAGTTCTTC	CASSQTSGRDEQFF
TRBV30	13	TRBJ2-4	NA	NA	TGTGCCTGGAGTCTTCAGGGACGCAACATTCAGTACTTC	CAWSLQGRNIQYF
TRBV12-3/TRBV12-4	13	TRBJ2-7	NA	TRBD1	TGTGCCAGCAGTCAGACAGGGTACTACGAGCAGTACTTC	CASSQTGYYEQYF